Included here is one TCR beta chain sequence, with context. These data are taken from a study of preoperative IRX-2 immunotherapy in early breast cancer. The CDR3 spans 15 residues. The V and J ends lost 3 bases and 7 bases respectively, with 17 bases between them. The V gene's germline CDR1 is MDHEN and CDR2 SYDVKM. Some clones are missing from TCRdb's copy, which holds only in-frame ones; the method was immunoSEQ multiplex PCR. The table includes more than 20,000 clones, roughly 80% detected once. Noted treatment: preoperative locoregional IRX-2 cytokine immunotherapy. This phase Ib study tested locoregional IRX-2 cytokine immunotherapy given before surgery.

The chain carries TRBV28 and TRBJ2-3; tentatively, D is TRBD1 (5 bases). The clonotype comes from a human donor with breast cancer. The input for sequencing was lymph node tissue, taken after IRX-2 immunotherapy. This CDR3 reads CASSLGLELINTQYF. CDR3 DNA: TGTGCCAGCAGTTTGGGGCTAGAATTGATAAATACGCAGTATTTT.